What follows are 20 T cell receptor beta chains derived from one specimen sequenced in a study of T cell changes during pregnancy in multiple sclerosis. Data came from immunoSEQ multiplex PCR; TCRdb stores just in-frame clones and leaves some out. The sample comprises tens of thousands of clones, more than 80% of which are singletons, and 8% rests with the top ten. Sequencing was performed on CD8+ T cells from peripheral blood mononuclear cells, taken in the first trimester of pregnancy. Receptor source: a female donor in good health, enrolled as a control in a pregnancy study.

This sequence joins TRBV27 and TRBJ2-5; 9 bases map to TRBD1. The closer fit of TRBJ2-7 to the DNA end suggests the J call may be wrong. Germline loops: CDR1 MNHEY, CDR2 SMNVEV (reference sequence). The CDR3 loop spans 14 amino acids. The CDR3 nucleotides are TGTGCCAGCAGTTTAGGGACAGGGCCCTACGAGCAGTACTTC. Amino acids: CASSLGTGPYEQYF.

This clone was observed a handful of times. As DNA, the CDR3 is TGTGCCAGCAGCGGGGGTAGCGGTGCCTACAATGAGCAGTTCTTC. Protein: CASSGGSGAYNEQFF. The J gene is TRBJ2-1, the V gene TRBV7-2, with D possibly matching TRBD2 (6 bases). Germline CDR1 reads SGHTA; CDR2 reads FQGNSA. Between the trimmed V and J ends, which lost 5 bases and 2 bases, there was a span of 13 bases. This CDR3 spans 15 amino acids.

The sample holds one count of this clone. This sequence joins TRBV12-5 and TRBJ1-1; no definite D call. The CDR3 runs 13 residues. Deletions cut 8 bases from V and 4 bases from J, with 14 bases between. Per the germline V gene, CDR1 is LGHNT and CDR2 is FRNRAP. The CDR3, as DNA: TGTGCTAGTCTTATCGGGTCGGGCACTGAAGCTTTCTTT. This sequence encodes CASLIGSGTEAFF.

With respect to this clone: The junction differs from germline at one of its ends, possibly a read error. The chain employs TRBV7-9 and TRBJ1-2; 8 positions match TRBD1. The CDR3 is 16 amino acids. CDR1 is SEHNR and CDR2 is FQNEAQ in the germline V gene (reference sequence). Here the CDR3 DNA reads TGTGCCAGCAGCTTAGGATGGGCAGGGGGCAACTGTGGCTACACCTTC. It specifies CASSLGWAGGNCGYTF.

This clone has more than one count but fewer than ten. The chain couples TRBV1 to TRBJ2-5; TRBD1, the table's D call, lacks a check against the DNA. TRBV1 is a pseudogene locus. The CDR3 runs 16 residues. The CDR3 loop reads CTSSPREGVSSRTQYF. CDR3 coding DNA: TGCACCAGCAGCCCCCGTGAGGGGGTATCCTCGCGGACCCAGTACTTC.

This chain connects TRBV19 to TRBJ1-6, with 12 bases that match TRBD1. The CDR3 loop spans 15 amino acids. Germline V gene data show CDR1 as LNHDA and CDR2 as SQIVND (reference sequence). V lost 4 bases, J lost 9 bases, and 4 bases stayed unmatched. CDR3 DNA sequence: TGTGCCAGTAGTAGGGACAGGGGGCAATCTTCACCCCTCCACTTT. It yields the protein CASSRDRGQSSPLHF.

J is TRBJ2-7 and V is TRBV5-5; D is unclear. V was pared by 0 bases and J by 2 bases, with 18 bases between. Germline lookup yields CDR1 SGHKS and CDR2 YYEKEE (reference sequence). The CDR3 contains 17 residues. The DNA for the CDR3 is TGTGCCAGCAGCTTGGCTCAACAGCTCGCACTCACCTACGAGCAGTACTTC. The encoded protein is CASSLAQQLALTYEQYF.

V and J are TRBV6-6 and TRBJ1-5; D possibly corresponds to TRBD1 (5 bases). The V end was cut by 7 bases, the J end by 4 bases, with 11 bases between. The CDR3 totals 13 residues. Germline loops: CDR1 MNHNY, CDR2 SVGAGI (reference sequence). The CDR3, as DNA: TGTGCCAGCAATTTTGCAGGGAATCAGCCCCAGCATTTT. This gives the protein CASNFAGNQPQHF.

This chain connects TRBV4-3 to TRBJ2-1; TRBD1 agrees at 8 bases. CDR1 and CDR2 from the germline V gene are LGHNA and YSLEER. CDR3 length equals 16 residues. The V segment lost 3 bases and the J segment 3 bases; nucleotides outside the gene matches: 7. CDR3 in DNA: TGCGCCAGCAGCCATTATTGGGACAGGTACTACAATGAGCAGTTCTTC. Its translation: CASSHYWDRYYNEQFF.

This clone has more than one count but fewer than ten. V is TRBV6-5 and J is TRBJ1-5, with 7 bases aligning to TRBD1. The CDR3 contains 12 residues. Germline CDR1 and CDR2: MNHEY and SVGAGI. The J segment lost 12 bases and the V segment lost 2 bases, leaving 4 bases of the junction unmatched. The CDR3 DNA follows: TGTGCCAGCAGTTACCTAGACAGGGTCCAGCATTTT. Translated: CASSYLDRVQHF.

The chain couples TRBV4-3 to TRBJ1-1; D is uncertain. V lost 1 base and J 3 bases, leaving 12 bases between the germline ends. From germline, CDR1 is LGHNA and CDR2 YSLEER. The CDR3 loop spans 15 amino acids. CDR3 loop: CASSQVAGTYTEAFF. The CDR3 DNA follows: TGCGCCAGCAGCCAAGTTGCGGGAACCTACACTGAAGCTTTCTTT.

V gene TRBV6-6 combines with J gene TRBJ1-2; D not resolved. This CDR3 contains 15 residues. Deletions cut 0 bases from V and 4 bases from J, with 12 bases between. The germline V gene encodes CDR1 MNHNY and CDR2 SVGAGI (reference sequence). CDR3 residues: CASSYSPADPYGYTF. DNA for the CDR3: TGTGCCAGCAGTTACTCTCCGGCGGATCCCTATGGCTACACCTTC.

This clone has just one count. CDR3 sequence: CAGRDRDITQYF. Written as DNA, the CDR3 is TGTGCCGGAAGGGACCGGGACATTACGCAGTATTTT. The chain employs TRBV2 and TRBJ2-3; D might be TRBD1 (6 bases). Germline loops: CDR1 SNHLY, CDR2 FYNNEI. Between the trimmed V and J ends, which lost 11 bases and 8 bases, there was a span of 17 bases. This CDR3 is built from 12 residues.

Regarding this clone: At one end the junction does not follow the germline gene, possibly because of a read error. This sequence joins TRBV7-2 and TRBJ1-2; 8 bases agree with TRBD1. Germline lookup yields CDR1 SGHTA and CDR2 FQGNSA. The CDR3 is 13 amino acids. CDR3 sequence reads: CASSLGDRRGYTF. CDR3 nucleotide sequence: TGTGCCAGCAGTTTAGGGGACAGGAGAGGCTACACCTTC.

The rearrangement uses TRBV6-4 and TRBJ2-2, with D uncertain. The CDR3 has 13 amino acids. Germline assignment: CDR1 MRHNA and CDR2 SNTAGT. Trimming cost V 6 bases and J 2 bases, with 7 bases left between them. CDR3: CASSRSNTGELFF. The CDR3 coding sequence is TGTGCCAGCAGCCGTTCTAACACCGGGGAGCTGTTTTTT.

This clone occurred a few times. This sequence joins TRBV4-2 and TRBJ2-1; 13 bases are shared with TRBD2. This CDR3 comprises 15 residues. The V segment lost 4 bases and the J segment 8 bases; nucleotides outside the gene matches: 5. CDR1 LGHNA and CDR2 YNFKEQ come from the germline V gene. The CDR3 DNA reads TGTGCCAGCAGCCTTACTAGCGGGGGGGCCGATGAGCAGTTCTTC. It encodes CASSLTSGGADEQFF.

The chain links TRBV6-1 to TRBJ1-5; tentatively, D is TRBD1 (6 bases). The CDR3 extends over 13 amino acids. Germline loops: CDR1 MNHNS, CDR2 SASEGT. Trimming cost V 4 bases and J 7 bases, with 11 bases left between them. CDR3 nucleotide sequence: TGTGCCAGCAGTGCAACAGGGTACCAGCCCCAGCATTTT. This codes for CASSATGYQPQHF.

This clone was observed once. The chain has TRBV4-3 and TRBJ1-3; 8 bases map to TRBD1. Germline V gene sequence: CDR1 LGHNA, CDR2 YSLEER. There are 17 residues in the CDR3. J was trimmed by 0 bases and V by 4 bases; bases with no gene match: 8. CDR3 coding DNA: TGCGCCAGCAGCCGCCTGACAGGGGCCCCCTCTGGAAACACCATATATTTT. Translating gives CASSRLTGAPSGNTIYF.

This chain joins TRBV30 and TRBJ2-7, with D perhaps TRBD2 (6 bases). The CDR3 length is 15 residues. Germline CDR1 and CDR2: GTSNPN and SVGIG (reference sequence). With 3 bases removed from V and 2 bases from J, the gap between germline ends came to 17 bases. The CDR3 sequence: CAWSQLEGLTYEQYF. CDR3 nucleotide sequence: TGTGCCTGGAGCCAGCTGGAGGGGCTCACCTACGAGCAGTACTTC. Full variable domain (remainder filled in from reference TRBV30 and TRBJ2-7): SQTIHQWPATLVQPVGSPLSLECTVEGTSNPNLYWYRQAAGRGLQLLFYSVGIGQISSEVPQNLSASRPQDRQFILSSKKLLLSDSGFYLCAWSQLEGLTYEQYFGPGTRLTVT.

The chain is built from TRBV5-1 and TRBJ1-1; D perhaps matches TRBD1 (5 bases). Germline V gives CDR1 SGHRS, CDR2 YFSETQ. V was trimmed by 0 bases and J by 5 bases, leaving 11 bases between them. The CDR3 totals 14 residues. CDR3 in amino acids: CASSLGGDGTEAFF. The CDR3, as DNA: TGCGCCAGCAGCTTGGGGGGCGATGGGACTGAAGCTTTCTTT. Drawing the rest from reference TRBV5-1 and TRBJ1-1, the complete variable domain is KAGVTQTPRYLIKTRGQQVTLSCSPISGHRSVSWYQQTPGQGLQFLFEYFSETQRNKGNFPGRFSGRQFSNSRSEMNVSTLELGDSALYLCASSLGGDGTEAFFGQGTRLTVV.